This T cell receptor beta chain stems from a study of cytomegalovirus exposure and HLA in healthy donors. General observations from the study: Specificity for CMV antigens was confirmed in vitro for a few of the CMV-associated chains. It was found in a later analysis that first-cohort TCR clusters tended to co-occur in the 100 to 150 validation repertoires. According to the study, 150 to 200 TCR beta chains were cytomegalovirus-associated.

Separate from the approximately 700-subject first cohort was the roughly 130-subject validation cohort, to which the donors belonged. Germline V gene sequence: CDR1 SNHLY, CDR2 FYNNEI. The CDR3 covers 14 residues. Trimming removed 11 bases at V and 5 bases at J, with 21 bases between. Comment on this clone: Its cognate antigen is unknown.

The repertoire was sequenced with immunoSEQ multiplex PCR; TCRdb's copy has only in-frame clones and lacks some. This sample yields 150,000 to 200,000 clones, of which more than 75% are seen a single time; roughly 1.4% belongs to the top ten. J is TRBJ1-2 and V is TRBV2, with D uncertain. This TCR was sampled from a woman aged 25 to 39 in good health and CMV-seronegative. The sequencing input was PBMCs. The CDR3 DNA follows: TGTGCCGCTCTTGTGAGGGTCCGGGGATATGGCTACACCTTC. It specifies CAALVRVRGYGYTF. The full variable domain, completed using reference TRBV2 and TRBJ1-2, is EPEVTQTPSHQVTQMGQEVILRCVPISNHLYFYWYRQILGQKVEFLVSFYNNEISEKSEIFDDQFSVERPDGSNFTLKIRSTKLEDSAMYFCAALVRVRGYGYTFGSGTRLTVV.